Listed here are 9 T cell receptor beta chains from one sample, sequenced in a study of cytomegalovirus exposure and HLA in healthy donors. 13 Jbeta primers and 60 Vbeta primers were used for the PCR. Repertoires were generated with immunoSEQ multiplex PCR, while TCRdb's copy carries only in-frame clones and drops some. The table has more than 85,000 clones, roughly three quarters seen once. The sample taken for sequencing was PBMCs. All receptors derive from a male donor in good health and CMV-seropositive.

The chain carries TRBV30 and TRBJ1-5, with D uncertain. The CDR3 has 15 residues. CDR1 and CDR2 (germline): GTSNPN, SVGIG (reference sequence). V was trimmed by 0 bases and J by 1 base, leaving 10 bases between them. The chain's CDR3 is CAWSVTGLSNQPQHF. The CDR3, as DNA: TGTGCCTGGAGTGTCACGGGGTTAAGCAATCAGCCCCAGCATTTT.

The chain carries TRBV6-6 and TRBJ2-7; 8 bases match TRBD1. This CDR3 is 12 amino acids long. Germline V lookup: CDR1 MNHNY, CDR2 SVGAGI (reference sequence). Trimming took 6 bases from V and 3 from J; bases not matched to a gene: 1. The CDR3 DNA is TGTGCCAGCAGCGGGACAGGCTACGAGCAGTACTTC. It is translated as CASSGTGYEQYF.

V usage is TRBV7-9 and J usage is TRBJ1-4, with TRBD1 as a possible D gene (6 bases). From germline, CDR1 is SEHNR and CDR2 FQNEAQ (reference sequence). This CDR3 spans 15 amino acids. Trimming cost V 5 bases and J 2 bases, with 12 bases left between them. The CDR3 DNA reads TGTGCCAGCAGCGGTAGGGGGGGGACTAATGAAAAACTGTTTTTT. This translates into CASSGRGGTNEKLFF. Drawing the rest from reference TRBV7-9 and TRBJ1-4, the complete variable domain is DTGVSQNPRHKITKRGQNVTFRCDPISEHNRLYWYRQTLGQGPEFLTYFQNEAQLEKSRLLSDRFSAERPKGSFSTLEIQRTEQGDSAMYLCASSGRGGTNEKLFFGSGTQLSVL.

The DNA for the CDR3 is TGTGCCTGGAGTGTAAGGAGGCGTGAGACCCAGTACTTC. Translation gives CAWSVRRRETQYF. V and J are TRBV30 and TRBJ2-5; D perhaps matches TRBD2 (5 bases). The CDR3 has 13 amino acids. V was clipped by 0 bases and J by 5 bases, with 10 bases between them. From germline, CDR1 is GTSNPN and CDR2 SVGIG (reference sequence).

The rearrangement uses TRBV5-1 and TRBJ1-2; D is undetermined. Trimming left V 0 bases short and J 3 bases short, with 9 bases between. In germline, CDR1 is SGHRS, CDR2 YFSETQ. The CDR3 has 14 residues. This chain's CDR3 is CASSLDYGHYGYTF. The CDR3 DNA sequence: TGCGCCAGCAGCTTGGACTACGGTCACTATGGCTACACCTTC.

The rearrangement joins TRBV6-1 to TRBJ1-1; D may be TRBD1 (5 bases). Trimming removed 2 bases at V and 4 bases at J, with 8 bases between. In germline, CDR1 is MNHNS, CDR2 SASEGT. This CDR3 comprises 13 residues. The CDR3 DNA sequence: TGTGCCAGCAGTGAATTAGGGGCCACTGAAGCTTTCTTT. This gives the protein CASSELGATEAFF.

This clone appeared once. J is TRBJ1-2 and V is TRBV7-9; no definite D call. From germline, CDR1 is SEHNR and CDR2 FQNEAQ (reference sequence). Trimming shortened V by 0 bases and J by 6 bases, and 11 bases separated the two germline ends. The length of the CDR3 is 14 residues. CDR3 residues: CASSLAGQFDGYTF. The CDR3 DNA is TGTGCCAGCAGCTTAGCGGGCCAGTTTGATGGCTACACCTTC.

The CDR3: CASSPHPLAGDRETQYF. CDR3 DNA: TGTGCCAGCAGCCCACACCCCCTAGCGGGGGATAGAGAGACCCAGTACTTC. The genes are TRBV7-2 and TRBJ2-5; 10 nucleotides line up with TRBD2. This CDR3 spans 17 amino acids. V gave up 5 bases and J gave up 4 bases; unmatched junction bases: 13. Germline CDR1 SGHTA, CDR2 FQGNSA.

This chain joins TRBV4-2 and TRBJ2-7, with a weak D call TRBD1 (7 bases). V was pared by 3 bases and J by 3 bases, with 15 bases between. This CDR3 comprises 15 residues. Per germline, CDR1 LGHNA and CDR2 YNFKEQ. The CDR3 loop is CASSQAGQMDYEQYF. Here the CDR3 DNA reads TGTGCCAGCAGCCAGGCGGGACAGATGGACTACGAGCAGTACTTC.